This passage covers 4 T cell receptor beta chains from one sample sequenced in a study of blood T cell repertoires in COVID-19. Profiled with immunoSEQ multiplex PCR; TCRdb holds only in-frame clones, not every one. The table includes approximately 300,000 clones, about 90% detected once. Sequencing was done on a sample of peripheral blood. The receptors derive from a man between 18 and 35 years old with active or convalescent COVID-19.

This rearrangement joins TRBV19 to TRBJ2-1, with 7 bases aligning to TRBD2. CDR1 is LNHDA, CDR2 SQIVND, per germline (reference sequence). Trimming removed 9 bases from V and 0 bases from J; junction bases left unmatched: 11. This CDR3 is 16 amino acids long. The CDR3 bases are TGTGCCAGCCGACGGGCTAGCGGACTCTCCTACAATGAGCAGTTCTTC. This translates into CASRRASGLSYNEQFF.

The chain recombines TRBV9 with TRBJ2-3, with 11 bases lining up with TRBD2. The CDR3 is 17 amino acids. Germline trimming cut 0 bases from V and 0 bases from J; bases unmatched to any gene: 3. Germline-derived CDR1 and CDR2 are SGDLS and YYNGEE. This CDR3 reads CASSVGLAGSSTDTQYF. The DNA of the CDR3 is TGTGCCAGCAGCGTAGGACTAGCGGGGAGTAGCACAGATACGCAGTATTTT.

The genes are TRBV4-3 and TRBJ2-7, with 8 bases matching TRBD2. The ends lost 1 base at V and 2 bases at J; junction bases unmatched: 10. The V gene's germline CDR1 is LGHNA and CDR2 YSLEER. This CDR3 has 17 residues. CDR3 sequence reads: CASSQVRGGFPPYEQYF. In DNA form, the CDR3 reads TGCGCCAGCAGCCAAGTGCGCGGGGGGTTCCCCCCCTACGAGCAGTACTTC.

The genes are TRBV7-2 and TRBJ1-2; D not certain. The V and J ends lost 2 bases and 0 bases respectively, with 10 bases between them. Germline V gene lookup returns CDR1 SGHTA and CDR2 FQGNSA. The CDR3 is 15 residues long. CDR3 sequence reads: CASSLQRGPNYGYTF. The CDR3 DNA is TGTGCCAGCAGCTTACAGAGAGGGCCTAACTATGGCTACACCTTC. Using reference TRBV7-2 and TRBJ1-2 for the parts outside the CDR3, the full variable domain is GAGVSQSPSNKVTEKGKDVELRCDPISGHTALYWYRQSLGQGLEFLIYFQGNSAPDKSGLPSDRFSAERTGGSVSTLTIQRTQQEDSAVYLCASSLQRGPNYGYTFGSGTRLTVV.